This T cell receptor (beta chain) was observed in a study of tumor-infiltrating lymphocytes in primary liver carcinoma. Unsorted whole blood yielded blood RNA, and germline DNA was extracted as well. Germline V gives CDR1 MNHNS, CDR2 SASEGT. CDR3 size: 17 residues. With V trimmed by 8 bases and J by 0 bases, 12 bases remained unmatched. The researchers produced TCR beta cDNA from roughly 500 ng total RNA with a constant-region primer. Nested multiplex PCR, run for three rounds with slightly modified ARM-PCR, yielded TCR beta libraries. The first two PCR rounds used TRBV1-TRBV30 forward primers with a C-beta reverse primer, around 10 cycles each. In TCRdb, the multiplex PCR reads were re-called with MiXCR into one record per CDR3 protein. This table holds about 320,000 distinct CDR3 sequences, around three fifths found once.

Sample: peripheral blood. This chain uses TRBV6-1 with TRBJ1-5, with 8 bases aligning to TRBD1. The clonotype originates from a woman aged 25 to 45 with primary liver carcinoma and hepatitis B virus infection. The CDR3 DNA sequence: TGTGCCAGCGGTGGATGGACAGGGAGTTATAGCAATCAGCCCCAGCATTTT. Protein: CASGGWTGSYSNQPQHF.